These 27 T cell receptor beta chains were sequenced from one sample in a study of T cells in Graves' hyperthyroidism and ophthalmopathy. Amplification of TCR beta CDR3 regions used RNA as the template. TCR CDR3 regions were first amplified by RT-PCR with HTBI primers. TCRdb ran MiXCR on the multiplex PCR reads and lists one entry per CDR3 protein. The profile covers roughly 380,000 distinct CDR3 sequences, with approximately 19% appearing a single time and about 4% taken by the ten largest. Sequenced input: blood. These receptors all stem from a woman younger than 35 with Graves' hyperthyroidism.

This clonotype has a count of ten or more. The V gene is TRBV28, the J gene TRBJ1-5; tentative D call: TRBD1 (5 bases). Germline V lookup: CDR1 MDHEN, CDR2 SYDVKM. The CDR3 totals 15 residues. V dropped 7 bases and J dropped 5 bases, with 18 bases sitting between them. The CDR3 DNA reads as TGTGCCAGCACTCCAGCCAATACAGGCTATCAGCCCCAGCATTTT. Residues: CASTPANTGYQPQHF. Looking up the rest from reference TRBV28 and TRBJ1-5 gives the full variable domain: DVKVTQSSRYLVKRTGEKVFLECVQDMDHENMFWYRQDPGLGLRLIYFSYDVKMKEKGDIPEGYSVSREKKERFSLILESASTNQTSMYLCASTPANTGYQPQHFGDGTRLSIL.

For this clonotype: The junction shows a germline mismatch at one end, possibly a read error. In DNA form, the CDR3 reads TGTGCCAGCAGCTTAGCGGGGGACGAGCGGTACTTC. It codes for CASSLAGDERYF. The V gene is TRBV13, the J gene TRBJ2-7, with a possible D match to TRBD2 (6 bases). The CDR3 is made up of 12 amino acids. Germline V CDR1 and CDR2: PRHDT, FYEKMQ (reference sequence).

This clonotype has at least ten counts. The chain recombines TRBV4-1 with TRBJ2-5, with 13 nucleotides matching TRBD2. Germline CDR1 MGHRA, CDR2 YSYEKL. The CDR3 loop spans 17 amino acids. The V segment lost 4 bases and the J segment 5 bases; nucleotides outside the gene matches: 10. The CDR3 reads CASSPTSGTSGDETQYF. Written as DNA, the CDR3 is TGCGCCAGCAGCCCTACCTCCGGGACTAGCGGGGATGAGACCCAGTACTTC.

This clonotype showed up many times. J is TRBJ1-2 and V is TRBV27, with 7 bases fitting TRBD1. Germline V gives CDR1 MNHEY, CDR2 SMNVEV (reference sequence). V lost 6 bases, J lost 5 bases, and 9 bases stayed unmatched. This CDR3 spans 14 amino acids. CDR3 in DNA: TGTGCCAGCAGGCCAGGACAGGCACGTTATGGCTACACCTTC. Translated: CASRPGQARYGYTF.

This clonotype showed up many times. The chain has TRBV27 and TRBJ2-1; the D gene could be TRBD1 or TRBD2 (5 bases each). The germline V gene has CDR1 MNHEY and CDR2 SMNVEV (reference sequence). The CDR3 sequence is 15 residues long. V was pared by 3 bases and J by 3 bases, with 12 bases between. As DNA, the CDR3 is TGTGCCAGCAGTTTGAGGGGTTTTCGCTACAATGAGCAGTTCTTC. It encodes CASSLRGFRYNEQFF.

This clonotype was seen repeatedly, ten times or more. The chain links TRBV12-3 or TRBV12-4 to TRBJ2-7, with D maybe TRBD2 (7 bases). The CDR3 covers 18 residues. V was pared by 6 bases and J by 5 bases, with 29 bases between. The DNA of the CDR3 is TGTGCCAGCAGCCACCTAGGGGGAGGGAGACTAGCCCCCAACGAGCAGTACTTC. It encodes CASSHLGGGRLAPNEQYF.

This clonotype showed up many times. The chain joins TRBV4-2 to TRBJ1-2; D is unclear. The germline V gene has CDR1 LGHNA and CDR2 YNFKEQ. The V gene lost 1 base and the J gene lost 6 bases, with 12 bases spanning the gap. The CDR3 has 14 amino acids. The CDR3 spells CASSQVRVVDGYTF. The CDR3 DNA is TGTGCCAGCAGCCAAGTCCGAGTCGTAGATGGCTACACCTTC.

Many counts were recorded for this clonotype. V gene TRBV6-4 combines with J gene TRBJ2-6; 9 bases align to TRBD2. After removal of 7 bases from V and 0 bases from J, the junction contained 16 bases not matched to a gene. The CDR3 extends over 20 amino acids. Germline CDR1 MRHNA, CDR2 SNTAGT. The CDR3 loop reads CASTTMLGGGANSGANVLTF. DNA of the CDR3: TGTGCCAGCACCACAATGCTCGGCGGGGGGGCAAACTCTGGGGCCAACGTCCTGACTTTC.

This clonotype occurred once. The rearrangement joins TRBV10-3 to TRBJ1-1; a weak D match, TRBD1 (6 bases). The ends were cut back, 1 base at V and 1 base at J, with 7 bases in the middle. Germline V gene lookup returns CDR1 ENHRY and CDR2 SYGVKD. This CDR3 spans 14 amino acids. The CDR3 spells CAISELTGNTEAFF. In DNA, the CDR3 is TGTGCCATCAGTGAGTTGACAGGGAACACTGAAGCTTTCTTT.

This clonotype was recorded at least ten times. J is TRBJ1-1 and V is TRBV9; D unclear. V dropped 4 bases and J dropped 3 bases, with 16 bases sitting between them. Per the germline V gene, CDR1 is SGDLS and CDR2 is YYNGEE. The length of the CDR3 is 15 residues. In DNA form, the CDR3 reads TGTGCCAGCAGCCGATTACGGGGTAGAGACACTGAAGCTTTCTTT. It is translated as CASSRLRGRDTEAFF.

The table lists this clonotype with many counts. The V and J genes are TRBV10-3 and TRBJ1-2; TRBD1 matches at 9 bases. After removal of 0 bases from V and 4 bases from J, the junction contained 9 bases not matched to a gene. CDR3 length: 17 residues. Per germline, CDR1 ENHRY and CDR2 SYGVKD. CDR3 nucleotides: TGTGCCATCAGTGAGTCCCCAGGACAGGGGACCGTCTATGGCTACACCTTC. Protein: CAISESPGQGTVYGYTF.

A few counts support this clonotype. V gene TRBV30 combines with J gene TRBJ1-6; 8 nucleotides align to TRBD1. Trimming at V came to 4 bases and at J to 7 bases, leaving 9 bases not matched to a gene. The CDR3 has 15 residues. The germline gives CDR1 GTSNPN, CDR2 SVGIG (reference sequence). DNA for the CDR3: TGTGCCTGGACAGTGCTCAGGGGGCGAAATTCACCCCTCCACTTT. It encodes CAWTVLRGRNSPLHF.

There are many counts of this clonotype. The genes are TRBV6-1 and TRBJ2-5; TRBD1 agrees at 7 bases. This CDR3 has 13 residues. Germline V gene sequence: CDR1 MNHNS, CDR2 SASEGT. With 1 base clipped from V and 5 bases from J, the junction kept 1 base outside the gene matches. CDR3: CASSEVGGETQYF. As DNA, the CDR3 is TGTGCCAGCAGTGAAGTAGGGGGCGAGACCCAGTACTTC.

The chain couples TRBV4-2 to TRBJ2-7, with D possibly matching TRBD1 (6 bases). V lost 6 bases and J 4 bases, leaving 19 bases between the germline ends. Germline V gene sequence: CDR1 LGHNA, CDR2 YNFKEQ. The CDR3 runs 15 residues. The chain's CDR3 is CASRPPGAPLYEQYF. The CDR3 DNA sequence: TGTGCCAGCAGACCACCAGGGGCTCCCCTATACGAGCAGTACTTC.

In this sample, this clonotype turned up many times. J is TRBJ1-1 and V is TRBV9, with 7 nucleotides matching TRBD1. From germline, CDR1 is SGDLS and CDR2 YYNGEE. This CDR3 contains 18 residues. The junction had 16 bases not matched to a gene; V was cut back by 3 bases and J by 2 bases. Written as DNA, the CDR3 is TGTGCCAGCAGCGCATCCCTCGACCCGTACAGGGGTAACACTGAAGCTTTCTTT. It codes for CASSASLDPYRGNTEAFF.

The rearrangement links TRBV9 to TRBJ1-5; no clear D. The CDR3 runs to 15 residues. Germline assignment: CDR1 SGDLS and CDR2 YYNGEE. The ends were cut back, 1 base at V and 0 bases at J, with 8 bases in the middle. Here the CDR3 reads CASSVSPNSNQPQHF. As DNA, the CDR3 is TGTGCCAGCAGCGTATCCCCAAATAGCAATCAGCCCCAGCATTTT.

At least ten counts were recorded for this clonotype. The chain carries TRBV7-3 and TRBJ1-1; D gene unclear. The CDR3 runs 15 residues. CDR1 and CDR2 (germline): SGHTA, FQGTGA. V was cut by 0 bases and J by 2 bases, with 10 bases left in between. In DNA, the CDR3 is TGTGCCAGCAGCTTAACCCTGGGAGGCAACACTGAAGCTTTCTTT. Translation gives CASSLTLGGNTEAFF.

This clonotype was seen at least ten times. The rearrangement links TRBV20-1 to TRBJ1-1, with TRBD1 matching 7 bases. Germline trimming cut 8 bases from V and 3 bases from J; bases unmatched to any gene: 9. The length of the CDR3 is 13 residues. Germline assignment: CDR1 DFQATT and CDR2 SNEGSKA (reference sequence). The CDR3 nucleotides read TGCAGTCCGAGGGGGCAGGGGTACACTGAAGCTTTCTTT. Protein: CSPRGQGYTEAFF.

The gene calls are TRBV6-1 and TRBJ1-2; D call uncertain. CDR3 length: 12 residues. The V and J ends lost 7 bases and 9 bases respectively, with 15 bases between them. Germline assignment: CDR1 MNHNS and CDR2 SASEGT. CDR3: CASTSHPGSYTF. CDR3 bases: TGTGCCAGCACATCCCACCCCGGGAGCTACACCTTC.

This clonotype has ten or more counts. V usage is TRBV28 and J usage is TRBJ2-7; 10 nucleotides line up with TRBD1. The trim removed 8 bases at V and 4 bases at J, leaving 5 bases unmatched. The CDR3 loop spans 13 amino acids. In germline, CDR1 is MDHEN, CDR2 SYDVKM. CDR3 sequence reads: CASLWTGGYEQYF. CDR3 in DNA: TGTGCCAGCCTTTGGACAGGGGGTTACGAGCAGTACTTC.

On this clonotype: This sequence may be a read error, since a much larger clone differs from it by one base. The rearrangement uses TRBV7-3 and TRBJ2-7; D gene unclear. Germline-derived CDR1 and CDR2 are SGHTA and FQGTGA. The CDR3 is 13 amino acids. The V end lost 2 bases, the J end lost 2 bases, and 7 bases lay between the germline ends. CDR3 coding DNA: TGTGCCAGCAGCTTAGACACCCCCTACGAGCAGTACTTC. The encoded protein is CASSLDTPYEQYF.

This chain links TRBV7-6 with TRBJ1-6; D is undetermined. The CDR3 length is 15 residues. Trimming took off 5 bases at V and 7 bases at J, with 15 bases between the two ends. CDR1 is SGHVS and CDR2 is FNYEAQ in the germline V gene. CDR3 sequence: CASSPELSKNSPLHF. The CDR3 bases are TGTGCCAGCAGCCCTGAATTGTCAAAGAATTCACCCCTCCACTTT.

This clonotype was recorded at least ten times. V usage is TRBV28 and J usage is TRBJ2-7; a possible D gene is TRBD1 (6 bases). Germline V gives CDR1 MDHEN, CDR2 SYDVKM. The CDR3 totals 14 residues. V dropped 6 bases and J dropped 2 bases, with 14 bases sitting between them. This CDR3 reads CASRRVGGAYEQYF. The CDR3 bases are TGTGCCAGCAGGAGGGTAGGGGGTGCCTACGAGCAGTACTTC.

The chain joins TRBV3-1 to TRBJ1-2; 7 bases match TRBD1. V dropped 0 bases and J dropped 7; count of bases not matched to a gene: 5. CDR1 is LGHDT and CDR2 is YNNKEL in the germline V gene (reference sequence). The CDR3 consists of 14 residues. The CDR3 DNA reads as TGTGCCAGCAGCCAAGACGGGGACAGATCTGGCTACACCTTC. As protein: CASSQDGDRSGYTF.

This chain joins TRBV3-1 and TRBJ1-2, with D possibly TRBD1 on 6 matching bases. Germline-derived CDR1 and CDR2 are LGHDT and YNNKEL (reference sequence). V gave up 4 bases and J gave up 4 bases, with 16 bases separating them. There are 15 residues in the CDR3. The CDR3 reads CASSPQTGFGYGYTF. The CDR3 coding sequence is TGTGCCAGCAGCCCCCAAACAGGGTTCGGCTATGGCTACACCTTC.

This clonotype was seen more than once but under ten times. This chain joins TRBV7-3 and TRBJ2-2; TRBD2 is a possible D gene (5 bases). The CDR3 consists of 16 residues. Germline loops: CDR1 SGHTA, CDR2 FQGTGA. Trimming removed 3 bases from V and 1 base from J, with 12 bases in between. The chain's CDR3 is CASSFTPGKNTGELFF. DNA for the CDR3: TGTGCCAGCAGCTTTACCCCGGGAAAGAACACCGGGGAGCTGTTTTTT.

This clonotype was counted ten times or more. The rearrangement joins TRBV5-1 to TRBJ2-5; 9 nucleotides line up with TRBD2. The CDR3 extends over 17 amino acids. Per the germline V gene, CDR1 is SGHRS and CDR2 is YFSETQ. After removal of 4 bases from V and 1 base from J, the junction contained 11 bases not matched to a gene. The CDR3 coding sequence is TGCGCCAGCAGCCAGGGTCTGACTAGCGGTATCCAAGAGACCCAGTACTTC. The encoded protein is CASSQGLTSGIQETQYF.